The rows below give T cell receptor beta chains drawn from one sample of a study of OX40 agonist ivuxolimab in advanced cancers. Sequencing used immunoSEQ multiplex PCR; TCRdb keeps in-frame clones, though not all of them. The data show 55,000 or so clones, more than 70% seen once. Sample: CD4+ or CD8+ T cells sorted from blood, taken in a trial of the OX40 agonist ivuxolimab. All receptors derive from an adult with an advanced solid tumor such as melanoma, head and neck, liver or kidney cancer. The CDR3 runs from the conserved cysteine through the conserved F or W. The D gene is left open where the match is weak. Clone size is stated in some rows and not others, as once, few, many or a class when expanded.

v_call	cdr3_length	d_call	clone_size	j_call	cdr3_aa	cdr3_nt
TRBV4-2	16	.	.	TRBJ1-3	CASSQDHMALGNTIYF	TGTGCCAGCAGCCAAGATCATATGGCCCTCGGAAACACCATATATTTT
TRBV5-4	14	TRBD2	.	TRBJ2-5	CASSLSGRQETQYF	TGTGCCAGCAGCCTTAGCGGGAGACAAGAGACCCAGTACTTC
TRBV14	16	.	.	TRBJ2-3	CASSQESFRGTDTQYF	TGTGCCAGCAGCCAAGAAAGCTTTCGGGGCACAGATACGCAGTATTTT
TRBV5-1	15	TRBD1	.	TRBJ1-4	CASSLFRGPNEKLFF	TGCGCCAGCAGCTTGTTTAGGGGGCCTAATGAAAAACTGTTTTTT
TRBV28	14	.	.	TRBJ2-3	CASSLQVSTDTQYF	TGTGCCAGCAGTTTGCAGGTTAGCACAGATACGCAGTATTTT
TRBV2	15	TRBD2	few	TRBJ2-2	CASRQTSGTTGELFF	TGTGCCAGCAGGCAAACTAGCGGGACTACCGGGGAGCTGTTTTTT
TRBV9	16	.	.	TRBJ2-7	CASSVDPGGTPYEQYF	TGTGCCAGCAGCGTAGACCCCGGCGGTACTCCCTACGAGCAGTACTTC
TRBV18	14	.	.	TRBJ1-2	CASSPFRVNYGYTF	TGTGCCAGCTCACCATTCCGGGTAAACTATGGCTACACCTTC
TRBV28	15	.	.	TRBJ2-7	CASTPTDGKYYEQYF	TGTGCCAGCACTCCCACGGACGGGAAGTACTACGAGCAGTACTTC
TRBV5-1	14	.	.	TRBJ1-1	CASSPLIHNTEAFF	TGCGCCAGCAGCCCCCTAATACACAACACTGAAGCTTTCTTT
TRBV6-1	13	TRBD1	.	TRBJ2-1	CASRRTGPNEQFF	TGTGCCAGCAGACGGACAGGGCCCAATGAGCAGTTCTTC
TRBV14	14	.	.	TRBJ2-3	CASSPGLPTDTQYF	TGTGCCAGCAGCCCGGGACTCCCTACAGATACGCAGTATTTT
TRBV28	15	TRBD2	.	TRBJ2-5	CASATFGLAEETQYF	TGTGCCAGCGCTACCTTCGGGCTAGCGGAAGAGACCCAGTACTTC
TRBV27	15	.	.	TRBJ1-1	CASSLNPSLGTEAFF	TGTGCCAGCAGTTTAAATCCATCCTTGGGTACTGAAGCTTTCTTT